The source of this T cell receptor (beta chain) is a study of monozygotic twins with cystic fibrosis. Looking at the study overall: Roughly 3 micrograms of fragmented DNA underwent around 14 PCR cycles for library preparation.

Regarding this clone: Its antigen is unidentified.

Sequenced by immunoSEQ multiplex PCR; TCRdb stores in-frame clones only, minus some. Among more than 9,500 clones, approximately 85% were seen once, and the ten largest hold 0.54%. Points from the study as a whole: J usage was most co-twin-similar in 8 of 16 pairs, V in 13. The repertoire was suggested to be naive-dominated, clonality median approximately 0.0098. Age, concordance and disease severity did not associate with shared CDR3 numbers.

The sequenced sample consisted of blood. The receptor was derived from a man aged 18 to 30 with cystic fibrosis.

The CDR3 DNA is TGTGCCAGCAGCTTGGTCGGGACAGGGGGCAATGAGCAGTTCTTC. Encoded protein: CASSLVGTGGNEQFF. The chain employs TRBV5-6 and TRBJ2-1; 11 positions match TRBD1. V was pared by 0 bases and J by 6 bases, with 2 bases of the junction left unmatched. Per germline, CDR1 SGHDT and CDR2 YYEEEE. This CDR3 spans 15 amino acids.